The TCR beta chain described here comes from a study of blood T cell repertoires in COVID-19. Study information: The United States, Italy and Spain were the sources of the acute and convalescent COVID-19 samples. PBMCs, B-cell-depleted T cells, or T cells were the source of the cDNA or gDNA that made up the material.

The germline gives CDR1 LGHDT, CDR2 YNNKEL (reference sequence). Unmatched junction bases numbered 6, after V lost 7 bases and J lost 4 bases. The CDR3 is made up of 13 amino acids. Under the authors' procedure: Estimation of nucleated cell counts relied on the amplification of reference gene primers. Only in-frame clones appear in the TCRdb table, and some are missing; sequencing was by immunoSEQ multiplex PCR. That table furnishes V, J and clone size, whereas the DNA furnished D and trimming. The table has about 230,000 clones, approximately 80% seen once. The chain links TRBV3-1 (or the pseudogene TRBV3-2) to TRBJ1-2; 7 nucleotides line up with TRBD1. The source is a woman aged 45-60 years with acute or convalescent COVID-19. Specimen: peripheral blood. This chain's CDR3 is CASNGGQIYGYTF. In DNA, the CDR3 is TGTGCCAGCAACGGGGGACAGATCTATGGCTACACCTTC.